Listed below are T cell receptor beta chains from one sample, sequenced in a study of vaccination and CD4 T cells after COVID-19. From the PCR reads, TCRdb called clonotypes with MiXCR, one entry per CDR3 protein. The data contain 5,500 to 8,000 distinct CDR3 sequences, around 40% of them singletons. These receptors have no known antigen. The sequenced sample was CD4+ T cells from blood, cultured in vitro. The receptors shown here come from a human donor in good health. The conserved cysteine and the conserved F or W are not part of the CDR3 here.

length | J | V | CDR3
13 | TRBJ1-1 | TRBV27 | ASGSQGAGNTEAF
10 | TRBJ1-3 | TRBV6-1 | ASSRSGNTIY
13 | TRBJ2-5 | TRBV11-2 | ASSPRAGTQETQY
10 | TRBJ1-1 | TRBV6-2/TRBV6-3 | ASTMEDTEAF
12 | TRBJ2-2 | TRBV7-3 | ASSSSGNTGELF
14 | TRBJ1-6 | TRBV7-2 | ASSLTGLLINSPLH
14 | TRBJ1-1 | TRBV6-1 | ASSERPPQAGTEAF
11 | TRBJ1-1 | TRBV19 | ASSQGVDTEAF
13 | TRBJ1-1 | TRBV27 | AARSGAGGNTEAF
12 | TRBJ1-2 | TRBV12-3/TRBV12-4 | ASRPSGAGYGYT
13 | TRBJ1-6 | TRBV24-1 | ATSDPGRASSPLH
14 | TRBJ1-5 | TRBV20-1 | SAPIGTDGTNQPQH
14 | TRBJ1-6 | TRBV5-6 | ASSSYRDNVRTPLH
13 | TRBJ1-2 | TRBV7-8 | ASSLVGAGIYGYT
14 | TRBJ1-5 | TRBV6-1 | ASSKGGRAFNQPQH
8 | TRBJ1-2 | TRBV12-3/TRBV12-4 | ASSPRHFT
11 | TRBJ1-2 | TRBV20-1 | SALQGADYGYT
13 | TRBJ2-5 | TRBV9 | ASSLYPGLEETQY
11 | TRBJ1-2 | TRBV18 | ASSPMDSHGYT
11 | TRBJ2-1 | TRBV7-9 | ASSFTSDNEQF
13 | TRBJ2-2 | TRBV7-8 | ASSLSSLNTGELF
13 | TRBJ1-2 | TRBV7-2 | ASSITGTNFYGYT